These T cell receptor beta chains were read from a single sample in a study of OX40 agonist ivuxolimab in advanced cancers. The table came from immunoSEQ multiplex PCR; TCRdb's copy has only in-frame clones and leaves some out. There are about 25,000 clones in the sample; approximately 83% occur only once, and around 40% lies in the top ten. Material: CD4+ or CD8+ T cells sorted from blood, obtained in a trial of the OX40 agonist ivuxolimab. The receptors were gathered from an adult with an advanced solid tumor such as melanoma, head and neck, liver or kidney cancer. Each CDR3 is given with its conserved first and last residue. Fields, in order: J gene, clone size, V gene, D gene, CDR3 protein, CDR3 DNA. D genes are given only for firm matches. Size is stated for part of the rows, as once, few or many counts, or as a class when the clone is expanded.

j_call: TRBJ2-3
clone_size: -
v_call: TRBV2
d_call: -
cdr3_aa: CASTYLPLGPPHDTQYF
cdr3_nt: TGTGCCAGCACCTACCTCCCCCTAGGGCCGCCCCATGATACGCAGTATTTT

j_call: TRBJ2-1
clone_size: -
v_call: TRBV19
d_call: TRBD2
cdr3_aa: CASSGLSGGRNEQFF
cdr3_nt: TGTGCCAGTAGTGGATTGAGCGGGGGGAGAAATGAGCAGTTCTTC

j_call: TRBJ2-7
clone_size: few
v_call: TRBV5-8
d_call: TRBD2
cdr3_aa: CASPLLAGPNDYSTYEQYF
cdr3_nt: TGTGCCAGTCCACTTTTAGCGGGACCCAATGACTACTCAACCTACGAGCAGTACTTC

j_call: TRBJ1-2
clone_size: -
v_call: TRBV9
d_call: -
cdr3_aa: CASSAGGWVGGYTF
cdr3_nt: TGTGCCAGCAGTGCTGGGGGATGGGTGGGTGGCTACACCTTC

j_call: TRBJ1-2
clone_size: -
v_call: TRBV7-9
d_call: TRBD1
cdr3_aa: CASSSGTGIVYGYTF
cdr3_nt: TGTGCCAGCAGCTCAGGGACAGGGATTGTCTATGGCTACACCTTC

j_call: TRBJ2-1
clone_size: -
v_call: TRBV7-9
d_call: -
cdr3_aa: CASSSSLATYNEQFF
cdr3_nt: TGTGCCAGCAGCTCCTCTTTGGCCACCTACAATGAGCAGTTCTTC

j_call: TRBJ2-2
clone_size: -
v_call: TRBV4-1
d_call: -
cdr3_aa: CASSEVGSTGELFF
cdr3_nt: TGCGCCAGCAGCGAAGTAGGTAGCACCGGGGAGCTGTTTTTT

j_call: TRBJ2-1
clone_size: -
v_call: TRBV19
d_call: -
cdr3_aa: CASSIGHIGGNEQFF
cdr3_nt: TGTGCCAGTAGTATCGGCCATATCGGGGGCAATGAGCAGTTCTTC

j_call: TRBJ2-5
clone_size: -
v_call: TRBV19
d_call: -
cdr3_aa: CASSTIGETQYF
cdr3_nt: TGTGCCAGTAGTACAATAGGAGAGACCCAGTACTTC

j_call: TRBJ2-3
clone_size: -
v_call: TRBV21-1
d_call: -
cdr3_aa: CASSIVTSTDTQYF
cdr3_nt: TGTGCCAGCAGCATTGTAACTAGCACAGATACGCAGTATTTT

j_call: TRBJ1-1
clone_size: -
v_call: TRBV27
d_call: -
cdr3_aa: CASRTIGGNTEAFF
cdr3_nt: TGTGCCAGCAGAACGATTGGGGGGAACACTGAAGCTTTCTTT

j_call: TRBJ1-4
clone_size: -
v_call: TRBV7-6
d_call: TRBD1
cdr3_aa: CASTPGTGDEKLFF
cdr3_nt: TGTGCCAGCACCCCCGGGACAGGGGATGAAAAACTGTTTTTT

j_call: TRBJ1-2
clone_size: -
v_call: TRBV19
d_call: -
cdr3_aa: CASSIRDLGFYGYTF
cdr3_nt: TGTGCCAGTAGTATCCGAGATTTAGGGTTCTATGGCTACACCTTC

j_call: TRBJ2-5
clone_size: -
v_call: TRBV28
d_call: -
cdr3_aa: CASSLMYGRVSSQETQYF
cdr3_nt: TGTGCCAGCAGTTTAATGTATGGCAGGGTTTCGTCCCAAGAGACCCAGTACTTC

j_call: TRBJ2-1
clone_size: -
v_call: TRBV27
d_call: TRBD2
cdr3_aa: CASRTGTRGYSEQFF
cdr3_nt: TGTGCCAGCAGAACCGGGACTAGGGGGTACAGTGAGCAGTTCTTC

j_call: TRBJ1-5
clone_size: -
v_call: TRBV6-6
d_call: TRBD1
cdr3_aa: CASSTGTDLNQPQHF
cdr3_nt: TGTGCCAGCAGTACCGGGACAGACCTCAATCAGCCCCAGCATTTT

j_call: TRBJ2-3
clone_size: once
v_call: TRBV19
d_call: -
cdr3_aa: CASHPPTGSSQDTQYF
cdr3_nt: TGTGCCAGTCACCCCCCGACCGGATCTTCACAAGATACGCAGTATTTT